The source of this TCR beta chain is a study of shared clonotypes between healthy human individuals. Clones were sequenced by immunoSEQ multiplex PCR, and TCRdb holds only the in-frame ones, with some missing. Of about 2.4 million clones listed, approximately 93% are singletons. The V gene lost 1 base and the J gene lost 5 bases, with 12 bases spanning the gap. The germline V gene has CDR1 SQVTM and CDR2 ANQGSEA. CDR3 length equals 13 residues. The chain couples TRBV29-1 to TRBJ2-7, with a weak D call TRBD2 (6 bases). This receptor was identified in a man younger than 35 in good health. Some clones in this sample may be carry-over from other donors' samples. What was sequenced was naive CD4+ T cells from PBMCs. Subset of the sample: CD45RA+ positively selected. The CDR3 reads CSVEAGEENEQYF. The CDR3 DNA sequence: TGCAGCGTTGAAGCGGGAGAGGAAAACGAGCAGTACTTC.